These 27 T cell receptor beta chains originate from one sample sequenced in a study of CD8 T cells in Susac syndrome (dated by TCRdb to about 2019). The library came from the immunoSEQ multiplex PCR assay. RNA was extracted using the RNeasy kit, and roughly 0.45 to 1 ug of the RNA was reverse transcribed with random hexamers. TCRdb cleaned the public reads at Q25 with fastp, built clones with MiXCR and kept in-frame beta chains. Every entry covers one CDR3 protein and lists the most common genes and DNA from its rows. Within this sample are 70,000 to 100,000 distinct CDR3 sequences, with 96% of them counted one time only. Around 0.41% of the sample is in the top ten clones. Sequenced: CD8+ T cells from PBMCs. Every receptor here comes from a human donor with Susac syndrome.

DNA for the CDR3: TGCGCCAGCAGCAGGACCGGGACAGGGGGCGACGAGCAGTACGTC. Translated: CASSRTGTGGDEQYV. This chain joins TRBV4-1 and TRBJ2-7; 12 positions agree with TRBD1. The J segment lost 5 bases and the V segment lost 5 bases, leaving 7 bases of the junction unmatched. This CDR3 spans 15 amino acids. Germline assignment: CDR1 MGHRA and CDR2 YSYEKL.

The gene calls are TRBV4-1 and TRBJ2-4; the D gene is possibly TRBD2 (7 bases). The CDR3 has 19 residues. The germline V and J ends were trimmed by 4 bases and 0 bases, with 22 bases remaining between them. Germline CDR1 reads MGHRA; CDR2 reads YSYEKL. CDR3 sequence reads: CASSPLPPGGWRAKNIQYF. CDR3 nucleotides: TGCGCCAGCAGCCCCTTACCCCCGGGGGGCTGGAGAGCCAAAAACATTCAGTACTTC.

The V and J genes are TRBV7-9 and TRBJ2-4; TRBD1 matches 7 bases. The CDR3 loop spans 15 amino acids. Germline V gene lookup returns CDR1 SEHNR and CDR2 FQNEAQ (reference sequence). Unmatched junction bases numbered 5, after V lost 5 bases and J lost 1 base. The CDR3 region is CASSPMDRAKNIQYF. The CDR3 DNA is TGTGCCAGCAGCCCTATGGACAGGGCCAAAAACATTCAGTACTTC.

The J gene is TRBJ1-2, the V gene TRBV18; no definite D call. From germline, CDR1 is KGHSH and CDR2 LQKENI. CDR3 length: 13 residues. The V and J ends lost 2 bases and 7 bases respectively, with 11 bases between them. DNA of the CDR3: TGTGCCAGCTCACCATGGGGTCTCCTTGGCTACACCTTC. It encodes CASSPWGLLGYTF.

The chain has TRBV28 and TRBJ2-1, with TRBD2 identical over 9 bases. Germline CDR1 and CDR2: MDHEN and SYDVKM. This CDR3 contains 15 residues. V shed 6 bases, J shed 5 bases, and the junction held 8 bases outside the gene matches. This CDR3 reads CASSWRGGYNNEQFF. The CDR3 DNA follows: TGTGCCAGCAGCTGGCGGGGGGGATATAACAATGAGCAGTTCTTC.

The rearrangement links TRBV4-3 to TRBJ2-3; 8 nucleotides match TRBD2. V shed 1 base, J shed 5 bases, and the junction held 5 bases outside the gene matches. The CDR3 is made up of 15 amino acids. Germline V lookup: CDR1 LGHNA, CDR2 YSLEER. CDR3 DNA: TGCGCCAGCAGCCAAGTCCGGGGGGGAGTAGATACGCAGTATTTT. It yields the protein CASSQVRGGVDTQYF.

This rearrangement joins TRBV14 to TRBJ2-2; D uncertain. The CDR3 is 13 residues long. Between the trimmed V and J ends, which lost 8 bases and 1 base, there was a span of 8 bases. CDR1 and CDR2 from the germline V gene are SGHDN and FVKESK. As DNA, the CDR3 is TGTGCCAGCGCATGGGAGAACACCGGGGAGCTGTTTTTT. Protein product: CASAWENTGELFF.

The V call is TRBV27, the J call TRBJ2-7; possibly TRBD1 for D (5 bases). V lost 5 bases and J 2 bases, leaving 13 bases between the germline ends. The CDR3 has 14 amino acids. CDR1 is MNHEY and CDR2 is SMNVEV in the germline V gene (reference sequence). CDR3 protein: CASSPGSPPYEQYV. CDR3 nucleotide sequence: TGTGCCAGCAGTCCAGGGTCTCCCCCCTACGAGCAGTACGTC.

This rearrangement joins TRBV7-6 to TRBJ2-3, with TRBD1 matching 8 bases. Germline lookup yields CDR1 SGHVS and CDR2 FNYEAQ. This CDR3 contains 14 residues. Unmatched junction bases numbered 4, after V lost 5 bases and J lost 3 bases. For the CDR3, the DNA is TGTGCCAGCAGCCAAGGGACAGGTACAGATACGCAGTATTTT. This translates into CASSQGTGTDTQYF.

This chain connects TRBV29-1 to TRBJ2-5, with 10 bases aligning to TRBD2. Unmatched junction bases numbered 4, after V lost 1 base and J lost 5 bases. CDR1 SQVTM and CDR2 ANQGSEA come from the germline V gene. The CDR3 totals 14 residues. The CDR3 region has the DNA TGCAGCGTTGAAGGGACTAGCGGCGGGGAGACCCAGTACTTC. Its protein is CSVEGTSGGETQYF.

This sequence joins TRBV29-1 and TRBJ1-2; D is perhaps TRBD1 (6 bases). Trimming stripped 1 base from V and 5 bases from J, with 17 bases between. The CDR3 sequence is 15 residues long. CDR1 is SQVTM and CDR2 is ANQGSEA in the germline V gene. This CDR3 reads CSVEGLQGPEYGYTF. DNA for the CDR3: TGCAGCGTTGAAGGTCTTCAGGGGCCCGAATATGGCTACACCTTC.

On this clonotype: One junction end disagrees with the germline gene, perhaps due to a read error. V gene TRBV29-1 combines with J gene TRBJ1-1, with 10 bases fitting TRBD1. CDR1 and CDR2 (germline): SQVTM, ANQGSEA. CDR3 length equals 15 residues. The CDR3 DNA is TGCAGCGTCGCCGGGACAGGGGAGGGGAACACTGCAGCTTTCTTT. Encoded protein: CSVAGTGEGNTAAFF.

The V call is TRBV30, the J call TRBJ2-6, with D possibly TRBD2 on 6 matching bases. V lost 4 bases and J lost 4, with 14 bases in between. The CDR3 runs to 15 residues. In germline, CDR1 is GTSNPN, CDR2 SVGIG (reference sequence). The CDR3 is CAWTLGGTGANVLTF. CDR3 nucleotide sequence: TGTGCCTGGACCCTCGGGGGAACCGGGGCCAACGTCCTGACTTTC.

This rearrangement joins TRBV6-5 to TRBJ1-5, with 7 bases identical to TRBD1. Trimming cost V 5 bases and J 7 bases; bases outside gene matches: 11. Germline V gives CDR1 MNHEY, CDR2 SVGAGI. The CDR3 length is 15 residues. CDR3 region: CASSRQGNPNQPQHF. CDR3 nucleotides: TGTGCCAGCAGTCGACAGGGAAACCCAAACCAGCCCCAGCATTTT.

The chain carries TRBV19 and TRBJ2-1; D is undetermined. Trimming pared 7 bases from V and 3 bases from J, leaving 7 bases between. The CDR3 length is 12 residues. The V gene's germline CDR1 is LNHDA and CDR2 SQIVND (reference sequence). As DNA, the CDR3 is TGTGCCAGTACCGAAGACTACAATGAGCAGTTCTTC. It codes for CASTEDYNEQFF.

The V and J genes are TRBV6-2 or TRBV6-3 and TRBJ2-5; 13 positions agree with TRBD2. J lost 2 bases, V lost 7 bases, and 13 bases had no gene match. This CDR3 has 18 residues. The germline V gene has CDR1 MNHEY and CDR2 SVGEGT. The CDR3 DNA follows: TGTGCCAGCACCGGGGGACTAGCGGGGTCCATACTTCAAGAGACCCAGTACTTC. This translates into CASTGGLAGSILQETQYF.

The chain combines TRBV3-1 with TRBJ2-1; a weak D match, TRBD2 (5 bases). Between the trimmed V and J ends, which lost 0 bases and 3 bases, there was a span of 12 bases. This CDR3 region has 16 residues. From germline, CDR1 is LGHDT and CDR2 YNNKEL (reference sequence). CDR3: CASSQEWAGIYNEQFF. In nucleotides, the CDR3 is TGTGCCAGCAGCCAAGAATGGGCCGGGATCTACAATGAGCAGTTCTTC.

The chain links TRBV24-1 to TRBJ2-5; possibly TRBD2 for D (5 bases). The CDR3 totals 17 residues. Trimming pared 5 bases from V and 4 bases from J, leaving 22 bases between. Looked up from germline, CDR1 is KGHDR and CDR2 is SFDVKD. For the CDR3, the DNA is TGTGCCACCAGTGGCCCCGAAACTAGAAGCGTACGAGAGACCCAGTACTTC. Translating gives CATSGPETRSVRETQYF.

This CDR3 is CASSWEGGNEQYF. In DNA form, the CDR3 reads TGTGCCAGCAGTTGGGAGGGAGGCAACGAGCAGTACTTC. The chain combines TRBV27 with TRBJ2-7, with TRBD2 matching over 7 bases. Germline V CDR1 and CDR2: MNHEY, SMNVEV (reference sequence). Germline trimming cut 4 bases from V and 5 bases from J; bases unmatched to any gene: 5. This CDR3 contains 13 residues.

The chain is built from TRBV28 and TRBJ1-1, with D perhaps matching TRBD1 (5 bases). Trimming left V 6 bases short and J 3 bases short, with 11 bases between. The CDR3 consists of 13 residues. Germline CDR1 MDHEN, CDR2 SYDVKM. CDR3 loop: CASRTEGYTEAFF. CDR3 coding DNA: TGTGCCAGCAGGACGGAGGGGTACACTGAAGCTTTCTTT.

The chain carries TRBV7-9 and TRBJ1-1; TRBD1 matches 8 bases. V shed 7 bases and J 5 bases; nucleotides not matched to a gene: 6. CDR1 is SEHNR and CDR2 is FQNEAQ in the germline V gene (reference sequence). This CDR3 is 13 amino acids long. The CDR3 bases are TGTGCCAGCACCGCAGGGGGCGGGACTGAAGCTTTCTTT. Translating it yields CASTAGGGTEAFF. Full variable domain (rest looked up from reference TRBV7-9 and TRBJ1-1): DTGVSQNPRHKITKRGQNVTFRCDPISEHNRLYWYRQTLGQGPEFLTYFQNEAQLEKSRLLSDRFSAERPKGSFSTLEIQRTEQGDSAMYLCASTAGGGTEAFFGQGTRLTVV.

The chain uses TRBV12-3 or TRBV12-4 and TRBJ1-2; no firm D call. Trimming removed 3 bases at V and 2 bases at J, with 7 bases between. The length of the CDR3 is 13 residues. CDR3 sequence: CASSFSGNYGYTF. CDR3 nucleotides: TGTGCCAGCAGTTTTAGTGGGAACTATGGCTACACCTTC.

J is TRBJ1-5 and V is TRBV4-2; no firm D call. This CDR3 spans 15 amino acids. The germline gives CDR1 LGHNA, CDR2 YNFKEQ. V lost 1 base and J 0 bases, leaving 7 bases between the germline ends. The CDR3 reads CASSQGADSNQPQHF. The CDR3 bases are TGTGCCAGCAGCCAAGGAGCGGATAGCAATCAGCCCCAGCATTTT.

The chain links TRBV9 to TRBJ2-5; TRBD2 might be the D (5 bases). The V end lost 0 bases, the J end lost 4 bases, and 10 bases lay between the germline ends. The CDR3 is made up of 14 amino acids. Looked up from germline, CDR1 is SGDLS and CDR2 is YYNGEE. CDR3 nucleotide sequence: TGTGCCAGCAGCGTAGGTGACGCGGGAGAGACCCAGTACTTC. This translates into CASSVGDAGETQYF.

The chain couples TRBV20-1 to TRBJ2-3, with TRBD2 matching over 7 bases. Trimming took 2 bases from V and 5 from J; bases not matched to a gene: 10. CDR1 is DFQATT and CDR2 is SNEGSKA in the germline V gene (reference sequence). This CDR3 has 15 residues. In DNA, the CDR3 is TGCAGTGCTAGAAAGTCGGGGGGTATTGTAGATACGCAGTATTTT. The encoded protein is CSARKSGGIVDTQYF.

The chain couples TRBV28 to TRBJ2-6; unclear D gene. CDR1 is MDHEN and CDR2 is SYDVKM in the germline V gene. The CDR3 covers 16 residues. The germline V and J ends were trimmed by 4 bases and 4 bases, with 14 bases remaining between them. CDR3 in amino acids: CASSYKAGFGANVLTF. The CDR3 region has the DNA TGTGCCAGCAGTTACAAAGCTGGGTTCGGGGCCAACGTCCTGACTTTC.

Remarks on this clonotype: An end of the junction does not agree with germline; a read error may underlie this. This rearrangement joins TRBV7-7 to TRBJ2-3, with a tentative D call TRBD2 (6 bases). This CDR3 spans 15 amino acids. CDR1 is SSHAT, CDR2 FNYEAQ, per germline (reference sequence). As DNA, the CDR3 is TGTGCTAGCAGCTCCACACTAGCTAGCACAGATACGCAGTATTTT. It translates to CASSSTLASTDTQYF.